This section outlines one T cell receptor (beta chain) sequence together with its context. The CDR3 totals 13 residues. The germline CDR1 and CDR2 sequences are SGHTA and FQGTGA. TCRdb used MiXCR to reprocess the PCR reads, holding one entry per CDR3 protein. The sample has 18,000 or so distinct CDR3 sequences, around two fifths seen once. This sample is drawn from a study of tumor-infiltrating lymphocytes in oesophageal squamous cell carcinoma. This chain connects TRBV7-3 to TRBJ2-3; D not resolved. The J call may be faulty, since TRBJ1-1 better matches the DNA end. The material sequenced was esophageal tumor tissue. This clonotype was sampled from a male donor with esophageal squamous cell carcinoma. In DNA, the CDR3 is TGTGCCAGCAGCTCACAACAGTACACTGAAGCTTTCTTT. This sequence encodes CASSSQQYTEAFF.